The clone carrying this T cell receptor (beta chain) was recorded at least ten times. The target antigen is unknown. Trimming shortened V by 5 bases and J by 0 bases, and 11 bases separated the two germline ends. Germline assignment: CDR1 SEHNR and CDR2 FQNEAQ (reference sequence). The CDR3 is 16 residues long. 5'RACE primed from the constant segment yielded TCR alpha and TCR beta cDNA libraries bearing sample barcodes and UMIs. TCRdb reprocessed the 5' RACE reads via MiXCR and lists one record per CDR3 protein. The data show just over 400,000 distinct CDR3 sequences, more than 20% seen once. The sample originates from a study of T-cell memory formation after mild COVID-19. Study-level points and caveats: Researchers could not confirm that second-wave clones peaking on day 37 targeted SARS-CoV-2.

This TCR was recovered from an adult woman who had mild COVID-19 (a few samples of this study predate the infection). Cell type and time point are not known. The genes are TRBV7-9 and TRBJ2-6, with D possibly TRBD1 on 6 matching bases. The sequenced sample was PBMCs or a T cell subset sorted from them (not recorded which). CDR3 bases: TGTGCCAGCAGCGGGACAACCCGCTCTGGGGCCAACGTCCTGACTTTC. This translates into CASSGTTRSGANVLTF.